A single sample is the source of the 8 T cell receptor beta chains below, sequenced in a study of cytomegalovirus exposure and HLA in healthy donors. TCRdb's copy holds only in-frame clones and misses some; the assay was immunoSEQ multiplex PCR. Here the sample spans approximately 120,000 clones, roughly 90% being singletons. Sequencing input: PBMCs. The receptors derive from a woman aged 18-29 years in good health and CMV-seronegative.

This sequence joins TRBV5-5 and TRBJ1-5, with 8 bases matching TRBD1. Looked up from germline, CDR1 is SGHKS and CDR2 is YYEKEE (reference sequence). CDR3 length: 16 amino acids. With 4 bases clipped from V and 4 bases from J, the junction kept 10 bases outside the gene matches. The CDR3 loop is CASSPRPDRGNQPQHF. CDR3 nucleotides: TGTGCCAGCAGCCCACGCCCCGACAGGGGAAATCAGCCCCAGCATTTT.

CDR3 DNA sequence: TGCGCCAGCAGCTCCCCTTTAGAAGAGCAGTTCTTC. Its translation is CASSSPLEEQFF. This chain connects TRBV4-1 to TRBJ2-1; D remains ambiguous. V was trimmed by 5 bases and J by 10 bases, leaving 12 bases between them. Germline CDR1 and CDR2: MGHRA and YSYEKL. The CDR3 runs 12 residues.

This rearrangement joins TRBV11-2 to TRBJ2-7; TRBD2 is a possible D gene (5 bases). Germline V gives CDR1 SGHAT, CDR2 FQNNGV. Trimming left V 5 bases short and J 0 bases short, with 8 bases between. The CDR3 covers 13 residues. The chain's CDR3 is CASSHGISYEQYF. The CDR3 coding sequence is TGTGCCAGCAGCCACGGGATCTCCTACGAGCAGTACTTC.

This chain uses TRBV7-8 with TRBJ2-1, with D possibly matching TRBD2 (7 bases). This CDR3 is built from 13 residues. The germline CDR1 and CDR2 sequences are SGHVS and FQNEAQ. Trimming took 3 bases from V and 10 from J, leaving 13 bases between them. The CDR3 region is CASSLWGGGEQFF. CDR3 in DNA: TGTGCCAGCAGCTTGTGGGGGGGCGGAGAGCAGTTCTTC.

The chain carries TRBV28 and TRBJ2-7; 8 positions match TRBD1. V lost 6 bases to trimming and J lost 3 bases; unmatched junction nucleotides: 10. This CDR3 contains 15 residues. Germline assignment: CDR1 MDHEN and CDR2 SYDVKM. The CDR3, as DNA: TGTGCCAGCAGCCCAAGCCGGGACAGGAACTACGAGCAGTACTTC. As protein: CASSPSRDRNYEQYF.

This CDR3 reads CASSLGLAGGEQYF. The CDR3 nucleotides read TGTGCCAGCAGCCTGGGACTAGCGGGCGGCGAGCAGTACTTC. V gene TRBV13 combines with J gene TRBJ2-7; TRBD2 aligns across 12 bases. The CDR3 length is 14 residues. The J segment lost 6 bases and the V segment lost 5 bases, leaving 5 bases of the junction unmatched. CDR1 is PRHDT, CDR2 FYEKMQ, per germline (reference sequence).

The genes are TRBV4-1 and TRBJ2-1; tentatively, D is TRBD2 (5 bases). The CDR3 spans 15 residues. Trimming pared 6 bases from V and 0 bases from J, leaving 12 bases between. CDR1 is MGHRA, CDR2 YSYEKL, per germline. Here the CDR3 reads CASRQLGSSYNEQFF. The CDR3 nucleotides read TGCGCCAGCAGACAACTAGGAAGCTCCTACAATGAGCAGTTCTTC.

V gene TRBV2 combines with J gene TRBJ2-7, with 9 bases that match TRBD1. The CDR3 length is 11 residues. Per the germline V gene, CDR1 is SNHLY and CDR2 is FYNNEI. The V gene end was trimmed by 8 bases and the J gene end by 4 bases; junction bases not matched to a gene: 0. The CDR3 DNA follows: TGTGCCAGCGGGACAGGGTACGAGCAGTACTTC. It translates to CASGTGYEQYF.